Presented here are 11 T cell receptor beta chains from one specimen sequenced in a study of identical twins listed by TCRdb under 2016. Library preparation was by 5' RACE. The instrument given in TCRdb is Illumina HiSeq 2000. Through fastp at Q25 and MiXCR, TCRdb rebuilt clones from the public reads, retaining in-frame beta chains. Every distinct CDR3 protein forms one entry, paired with its most common genes and DNA. The sample contains 500,000 to 700,000 distinct CDR3 sequences, roughly 6.6% of them found a single time. The top ten clonotypes cover about 1.5% of the sample. This same sample was also part of a study on yellow fever vaccine responses in identical twins.

Sequenced input: PBMCs. The receptor set was obtained from a woman between 18 and 30 years old in good health.

Here the CDR3 DNA reads TGTGCCAGCAGCCCCAACCTAGCGGGAGTTATGGATGAGCAGTTCTTC. This codes for CASSPNLAGVMDEQFF. The genes are TRBV7-8 and TRBJ2-1; 10 nucleotides agree with TRBD2. Germline CDR1 SGHVS, CDR2 FQNEAQ. V dropped 5 bases and J dropped 8; count of bases not matched to a gene: 12. This CDR3 region has 16 residues.

CDR3 sequence (DNA): TGTGCCAGCAGCCCCTCGACTAGCGGGAACCTAAACCAAGAGACCCAGTACTTC. Encoded protein: CASSPSTSGNLNQETQYF. The chain is built from TRBV12-3 or TRBV12-4 and TRBJ2-5, with 11 bases identical to TRBD2. The junction had 12 bases not matched to a gene; V was cut back by 6 bases and J by 0 bases. The CDR3 contains 18 residues.

The rearrangement uses TRBV10-3 and TRBJ2-1; no firm D call. Germline-derived CDR1 and CDR2 are ENHRY and SYGVKD. Trimming removed 0 bases from V and 9 bases from J, with 6 bases in between. This CDR3 is built from 12 residues. Here the CDR3 reads CAISESTREQFF. For the CDR3, the DNA is TGTGCCATCAGTGAGTCGACCCGTGAGCAGTTCTTC.

The V and J genes are TRBV5-6 and TRBJ1-2; D uncertain. Germline assignment: CDR1 SGHDT and CDR2 YYEEEE. This CDR3 contains 15 residues. V was clipped by 6 bases and J by 2 bases, with 17 bases between them. CDR3 sequence (DNA): TGTGCCAGCAACCCGACGGCCATGGAAAACTATGGCTACACCTTC. This encodes CASNPTAMENYGYTF.

There are many counts of this clonotype. V is TRBV29-1 and J is TRBJ2-3; 9 bases match TRBD1. The CDR3 contains 16 residues. V lost 0 bases, J lost 1 base, and 5 bases stayed unmatched. CDR1 is SQVTM and CDR2 is ANQGSEA in the germline V gene. The CDR3 reads CSVEDHRDRGTDTQYF. In DNA form, the CDR3 reads TGCAGCGTTGAAGATCACCGGGACAGGGGCACAGATACGCAGTATTTT.

A few counts support this clonotype. The chain combines TRBV7-9 with TRBJ2-7, with D unclear. Trimming removed 2 bases at V and 0 bases at J, with 5 bases between. CDR1 and CDR2 from the germline V gene are SEHNR and FQNEAQ (reference sequence). This CDR3 region has 13 residues. CDR3 nucleotides: TGTGCCAGCAGCTTACTCACCTCCTACGAGCAGTACGTC. This gives the protein CASSLLTSYEQYV.

This clonotype was observed a few times. This sequence joins TRBV9 and TRBJ1-3; D is undetermined. V was pared by 0 bases and J by 7 bases, with 17 bases between. Germline V lookup: CDR1 SGDLS, CDR2 YYNGEE. The CDR3 extends over 16 amino acids. CDR3 nucleotide sequence: TGTGCCAGCAGCGTAGGGCAGGAGGTAATTTTGAACACCATATATTTT. The encoded protein is CASSVGQEVILNTIYF.

This clonotype showed up many times. CDR3 nucleotides: TGTGCCAGCTCACCAGCGAGAGCTAACTATGGCTACACCTTC. This encodes CASSPARANYGYTF. The chain employs TRBV18 and TRBJ1-2; no definite D call. The CDR3 contains 14 residues. Germline values: CDR1 KGHSH, CDR2 LQKENI. Deletions cut 2 bases from V and 0 bases from J, with 7 bases between.

The J gene is TRBJ2-7, the V gene TRBV12-3 or TRBV12-4; a weak D match, TRBD2 (5 bases). Between the trimmed V and J ends, which lost 7 bases and 0 bases, there was a span of 10 bases. The CDR3 sequence is 13 residues long. The CDR3 nucleotides are TGTGCCAGCACCTTGGACTTCTCCTACGAGCAGTACTTC. This encodes CASTLDFSYEQYF.

The chain is built from TRBV21-1 and TRBJ1-2; whether TRBD1, the table's D call, matches the DNA was not checked. TRBV21-1 is a recognized pseudogene. CDR3 length equals 11 residues. CDR3 bases: TGTGCCGGAGGGACAGATTATGGCTACACCTTC. Translation: CAGGTDYGYTF.

This clonotype was seen many times. The chain links TRBV28 to TRBJ2-1; tentatively, D is TRBD1 (5 bases). The CDR3 length is 15 residues. V gave up 3 bases and J gave up 2 bases, with 11 bases separating them. Germline lookup yields CDR1 MDHEN and CDR2 SYDVKM. The CDR3 loop reads CASSLGRQAYNEQFF. Written as DNA, the CDR3 is TGTGCCAGCAGTTTGGGGCGGCAAGCCTACAATGAGCAGTTCTTC.